This T cell receptor beta chain appears in the sequencing data of a study of blood T cell repertoires in COVID-19. Study details: Samples taken during acute and convalescent COVID-19 were collected in the United States, Italy and Spain. T cells, B-cell-depleted T cells, or PBMCs provided the cDNA or gDNA that served as material.

Per the original methods: Reference gene primer amplification yielded estimated nucleated cell counts. Assay used: immunoSEQ multiplex PCR; TCRdb lists only in-frame clones, some missing. That table furnishes V, J and clone size, whereas the DNA furnished D and trimming. This table holds fewer than 120,000 clones, 82% found once. Between the trimmed V and J ends, which lost 5 bases and 12 bases, there was a span of 16 bases. The CDR3 has 13 residues. Germline V gene lookup returns CDR1 MNHEY and CDR2 SMNVEV (reference sequence). Sequences were obtained from peripheral blood. The chain combines TRBV27 with TRBJ1-4; possibly TRBD1 for D (5 bases). This clonotype was obtained from a woman aged 55 to 70 with acute or convalescent COVID-19. The CDR3 reads CASSPRTWGELFF. The DNA for the CDR3 is TGTGCCAGCAGTCCACGAACGTGGGGGGAACTGTTTTTT. Full variable domain (rest looked up from reference TRBV27 and TRBJ1-4): EAQVTQNPRYLITVTGKKLTVTCSQNMNHEYMSWYRQDPGLGLRQIYYSMNVEVTDKGDVPEGYKVSRKEKRNFPLILESPSPNQTSLYFCASSPRTWGELFFGSGTQLSVL.